The 31 T cell receptor beta chains listed next were all sequenced from one sample in a study of regulatory T cells in long-lasting Graves disease. Arm-PCR of CDR3 regions and iRepertoire HTBI primers were the basis on which TCR beta libraries were built. TCRdb reprocessed the multiplex PCR reads with MiXCR, giving one entry per CDR3 protein. Among about 320,000 distinct CDR3 sequences listed, over 15% were seen once. The time point here: newly diagnosed GD, antithyroid drugs for less than 3 months. PBMCs provided the RNA from which the TCR library was made. This material consisted of peripheral blood mononuclear cells (PBMCs), taken at new diagnosis, from a patient treated with antithyroid drugs. These receptor sequences come from a female donor with Graves disease.

This clonotype was found many times. The chain joins TRBV25-1 to TRBJ2-3; 8 bases are a match to TRBD2. This CDR3 region has 17 residues. After removal of 0 bases from V and 4 bases from J, the junction contained 9 bases not matched to a gene. Germline CDR1 MGHDK, CDR2 SYGVNS. CDR3 DNA: TGTGCCAGCAGTGAATATGGAACGGGAGGGACTCCAGATACGCAGTATTTT. It yields the protein CASSEYGTGGTPDTQYF.

This clonotype turned up a few times. The CDR3 region has the DNA TGTGCCAGCAGACCCAAGGGGACAGATACGCAGTATTTT. This encodes CASRPKGTDTQYF. This chain uses TRBV6-4 with TRBJ2-3; D is perhaps TRBD1 (5 bases). V dropped 6 bases and J dropped 3 bases, with 10 bases sitting between them. This CDR3 is 13 amino acids long. Germline CDR1 MRHNA, CDR2 SNTAGT.

Only a few counts were recorded for this clonotype. This chain links TRBV18 with TRBJ1-1; D is undetermined. There are 14 residues in the CDR3. The ends were cut back, 1 base at V and 5 bases at J, with 11 bases in the middle. The germline gives CDR1 KGHSH, CDR2 LQKENI. CDR3 DNA: TGTGCCAGCTCACCACGTTTCCCGGGGACTGAAGCTTTCTTT. Residues: CASSPRFPGTEAFF.

In this sample, this clonotype turned up many times. The rearrangement joins TRBV20-1 to TRBJ2-7, with 7 bases aligning to TRBD1. This CDR3 region has 14 residues. The ends lost 4 bases at V and 3 bases at J; junction bases unmatched: 9. Germline values: CDR1 DFQATT, CDR2 SNEGSKA (reference sequence). The CDR3 nucleotides are TGCAGTGCTACGTCAACAGGGGTAGTCTACGAGCAGTACTTC. Translated, it gives CSATSTGVVYEQYF.

Remarks on this clonotype: A much bigger clone sits one base away, suggesting this may be a read error. The chain uses TRBV20-1 and TRBJ2-3; no clear D gene. Per the germline V gene, CDR1 is DFQATT and CDR2 is SNEGSKA (reference sequence). This CDR3 contains 15 residues. Deletions cut 1 base from V and 2 bases from J, with 13 bases between. CDR3 amino acids: CSARGKPRFTDTQYF. The CDR3 nucleotides are TGCAGTGCTAGAGGTAAGCCAAGGTTCACAGATACGCAGTATTTT.

This chain joins TRBV20-1 and TRBJ2-1; TRBD1 is a possible D gene (6 bases). Germline lookup yields CDR1 DFQATT and CDR2 SNEGSKA (reference sequence). The CDR3 covers 15 residues. Trimming removed 6 bases from V and 10 bases from J, with 25 bases in between. The CDR3 bases are TGCAGTGCGATCCGCCGGGACACCTACGGCAGGGAGCAGTTCTTC. Translated: CSAIRRDTYGREQFF.

To note about this clonotype: A junction boundary mismatches the germline segment, possibly from a read error. V is TRBV5-4 and J is TRBJ2-3; weak D call: TRBD2 (5 bases). Germline-derived CDR1 and CDR2 are SGHNT and YYREEE (reference sequence). There are 14 residues in the CDR3. In nucleotides, the CDR3 is TGTGCCAGCAGCTTAGCTTCTAGCAAAGATACGCAGTATTTT. Translated, it gives CASSLASSKDTQYF.

This clonotype was seen many times. V and J are TRBV30 and TRBJ1-1; no clear D. V was clipped by 1 base and J by 0 bases, with 6 bases between them. The CDR3 runs to 13 residues. Germline values: CDR1 GTSNPN, CDR2 SVGIG (reference sequence). This CDR3 is CAWSDTVNTEAFF. CDR3 nucleotides: TGTGCCTGGAGTGACACCGTGAACACTGAAGCTTTCTTT.

The sample holds many counts of this clonotype. The V and J genes are TRBV12-3 or TRBV12-4 and TRBJ2-3, with unresolved D. This CDR3 is 12 amino acids long. The V and J ends lost 4 bases and 4 bases respectively, with 6 bases between them. The chain's CDR3 is CASSWGPDTQYF. CDR3 bases: TGTGCCAGCAGTTGGGGTCCAGATACGCAGTATTTT.

This clonotype was seen repeatedly, ten times or more. This rearrangement joins TRBV13 to TRBJ2-5; TRBD1 matches at 7 bases. The CDR3 is made up of 15 amino acids. J was trimmed by 4 bases and V by 0 bases; bases with no gene match: 5. Germline V gene lookup returns CDR1 PRHDT and CDR2 FYEKMQ (reference sequence). CDR3 amino acids: CASSLGTGLVETQYF. DNA of the CDR3: TGTGCCAGCAGCTTAGGGACAGGGTTGGTAGAGACCCAGTACTTC.

A note on this clonotype: Only one base separates this from a far larger clonotype, so it likely reflects a read error. The CDR3 reads CASSWDHPRYEQFF. As DNA, the CDR3 is TGTGCCAGCAGTTGGGACCATCCCCGCTACGAGCAGTTCTTC. The chain employs TRBV12-3 or TRBV12-4 and TRBJ2-1; either TRBD1 or TRBD2 may supply D (5 bases each). Trimming stripped 4 bases from V and 10 bases from J, with 17 bases between. The CDR3 is 14 residues long.

In its sample, this clonotype was seen many times. The chain links TRBV12-3 or TRBV12-4 to TRBJ2-2, with D possibly being TRBD1 or TRBD2 (5 bases each). The CDR3 is made up of 14 amino acids. V shed 6 bases and J shed 6 bases, with 14 bases lying between them. CDR3 in DNA: TGTGCCAGCAGATTTCTTGGGGGTCCCGGGGAGCTGTTTTTT. Its protein product is CASRFLGGPGELFF.

This clonotype appeared many times. The chain has TRBV7-9 and TRBJ1-1, with D possibly being TRBD1 (6 bases). CDR3 length equals 15 residues. Germline V lookup: CDR1 SEHNR, CDR2 FQNEAQ (reference sequence). Trimming left V 5 bases short and J 1 base short, with 14 bases between. The CDR3 reads CASSPNRVTNTEAFF. Here the CDR3 DNA reads TGTGCCAGCAGCCCTAACAGGGTAACGAACACTGAAGCTTTCTTT.

This clonotype was picked up many times. The gene calls are TRBV2 and TRBJ2-2; 8 bases line up with TRBD1. This CDR3 comprises 16 residues. Germline loops: CDR1 SNHLY, CDR2 FYNNEI. V gave up 7 bases and J gave up 1 base; unmatched junction bases: 8. CDR3 loop: CASTLQGTGNTGELFF. CDR3 in DNA: TGTGCCAGCACGCTTCAAGGGACAGGGAACACCGGGGAGCTGTTTTTT.

Many counts were recorded for this clonotype. The V gene is TRBV12-3 or TRBV12-4, the J gene TRBJ2-3; 8 positions agree with TRBD2. The CDR3 length is 14 residues. V shed 6 bases and J 2 bases; nucleotides not matched to a gene: 4. The CDR3 protein is CASRTAGVTDTQYF. The CDR3 DNA sequence: TGTGCCAGCAGAACAGCGGGGGTCACAGATACGCAGTATTTT.

Many counts were recorded for this clonotype. The gene calls are TRBV10-1 and TRBJ2-1, with 11 bases identical to TRBD2. This CDR3 is built from 17 residues. Trimming cost V 4 bases and J 0 bases; bases outside gene matches: 5. From germline, CDR1 is WNHNN and CDR2 SYGVQD (reference sequence). CDR3 in DNA: TGCGCCAGCAGTGTTACCGGGACTAGCGGCTCCTACAATGAGCAGTTCTTC. This codes for CASSVTGTSGSYNEQFF.

The table lists this clonotype with many counts. The genes are TRBV2 and TRBJ2-3, with 9 bases fitting TRBD1. The ends lost 11 bases at V and 1 base at J; junction bases unmatched: 7. Germline V gives CDR1 SNHLY, CDR2 FYNNEI. This CDR3 is 14 amino acids long. CDR3 in amino acids: CAGKTGGGTDTQYF. The CDR3 DNA sequence: TGTGCCGGGAAGACAGGGGGAGGCACAGATACGCAGTATTTT.

This clonotype was picked up many times. J is TRBJ2-7 and V is TRBV3-1; D is uncertain. The CDR3 consists of 14 residues. CDR1 is LGHDT, CDR2 YNNKEL, per germline (reference sequence). Trimming took 4 bases from V and 1 from J, leaving 11 bases between them. This CDR3 is CASSPGDTSYEQYF. CDR3 sequence (DNA): TGTGCCAGCAGCCCCGGTGATACGTCCTACGAGCAGTACTTC.

Regarding this clonotype: This likely traces to a read error, being one base from a far larger clone. The chain employs TRBV11-3 and TRBJ2-3; no firm D call. This CDR3 comprises 15 residues. V was clipped by 1 base and J by 3 bases, with 11 bases between them. Germline assignment: CDR1 SGHNT and CDR2 YENEEA. Here the CDR3 reads CASSLGSAATDTQYF. In nucleotides, the CDR3 is TGTGCCAGCAGCTTAGGAAGTGCCGCTACAGATACGCAGTATTTT.

This clonotype was observed a few times. Here the CDR3 reads CAILGQLSTDTQYF. The CDR3 DNA reads TGTGCCATTTTAGGTCAACTAAGCACAGATACGCAGTATTTT. The V gene is TRBV28, the J gene TRBJ2-3, with no clear D. The CDR3 is 14 residues long. V lost 10 bases, J lost 0 bases, and 14 bases lay in between. Germline-derived CDR1 and CDR2 are MDHEN and SYDVKM. Full variable domain (remainder filled in from reference TRBV28 and TRBJ2-3): DVKVTQSSRYLVKRTGEKVFLECVQDMDHENMFWYRQDPGLGLRLIYFSYDVKMKEKGDIPEGYSVSREKKERFSLILESASTNQTSMYLCAILGQLSTDTQYFGPGTRLTVL.

This clonotype was found many times. The CDR3 DNA follows: TGCAGTGCTAGAGATCCGAGAGGGGACAACGAACGGTTCTTC. Translation gives CSARDPRGDNERFF. The rearrangement uses TRBV20-1 and TRBJ2-1, with a tentative D call TRBD1 (6 bases). The germline CDR1 and CDR2 sequences are DFQATT and SNEGSKA (reference sequence). The CDR3 extends over 14 amino acids. The V and J ends lost 0 bases and 15 bases respectively, with 21 bases between them.

This clonotype showed up many times. The rearrangement links TRBV12-3 or TRBV12-4 to TRBJ1-4, with 8 bases identical to TRBD1. Germline trimming cut 4 bases from V and 3 bases from J; bases unmatched to any gene: 4. The CDR3 contains 15 residues. Written as DNA, the CDR3 is TGTGCCAGCAGTTCAAACAGGGGGGCTAATGAAAAACTGTTTTTT. Amino acid sequence: CASSSNRGANEKLFF.

This clonotype appeared many times. This CDR3 reads CASSPVYSNQPQHF. The CDR3 DNA follows: TGTGCCAGCAGCCCCGTCTATAGCAATCAGCCCCAGCATTTT. This sequence joins TRBV28 and TRBJ1-5; D is ambiguous. Deletions cut 6 bases from V and 0 bases from J, with 9 bases between. Germline CDR1 and CDR2: MDHEN and SYDVKM. The CDR3 extends over 14 amino acids.

This clonotype was counted at least ten times. The CDR3 is CASSPPGQGNEQFF. In DNA, the CDR3 is TGTGCCAGCAGCCCCCCGGGACAAGGGAATGAGCAGTTCTTC. The chain combines TRBV7-2 with TRBJ2-1, with D tentatively TRBD1 (6 bases). The V gene lost 5 bases and the J gene lost 7 bases, with 15 bases spanning the gap. The germline gives CDR1 SGHTA, CDR2 FQGNSA. There are 14 residues in the CDR3. The full variable domain, rest sourced from reference TRBV7-2 and TRBJ2-1, is GAGVSQSPSNKVTEKGKDVELRCDPISGHTALYWYRQSLGQGLEFLIYFQGNSAPDKSGLPSDRFSAERTGGSVSTLTIQRTQQEDSAVYLCASSPPGQGNEQFFGPGTRLTVL.

There are many counts of this clonotype. The chain employs TRBV5-1 and TRBJ2-1; the D is unclear. CDR3 size: 16 residues. CDR1 is SGHRS, CDR2 YFSETQ, per germline. Trimming pared 1 base from V and 3 bases from J, leaving 14 bases between. The CDR3 loop is CASSLPLGSFYNEQFF. The CDR3 coding sequence is TGCGCCAGCAGCTTGCCCCTCGGATCTTTCTACAATGAGCAGTTCTTC.

CDR3 residues: CASSSGPAEQPQHF. The CDR3 DNA sequence: TGTGCCAGCAGCTCTGGGCCAGCGGAACAGCCCCAGCATTTT. This sequence joins TRBV11-2 and TRBJ1-5; D is uncertain. This CDR3 has 14 residues. V shed 4 bases and J shed 7 bases, with 14 bases lying between them. Germline CDR1 SGHAT, CDR2 FQNNGV.

There are many counts of this clonotype. V and J are TRBV12-3 or TRBV12-4 and TRBJ1-4; D possibly corresponds to TRBD1 (6 bases). CDR3 length: 14 amino acids. Trimming stripped 5 bases from V and 10 bases from J, with 17 bases between. This chain's CDR3 is CASSVWTDKGKLFF. In nucleotides, the CDR3 is TGTGCCAGCAGTGTCTGGACAGACAAAGGAAAACTGTTTTTT.

The rearrangement links TRBV2 to TRBJ2-3; the D is unclear. CDR1 and CDR2 from the germline V gene are SNHLY and FYNNEI. V was clipped by 7 bases and J by 0 bases, with 11 bases between them. The CDR3 covers 14 residues. DNA of the CDR3: TGTGCCAGCAAGTGGTCAGATAGCACAGATACGCAGTATTTT. This gives the protein CASKWSDSTDTQYF.

The chain carries TRBV19 and TRBJ1-1; TRBD1 matches 7 bases. The CDR3 covers 14 residues. J gave up 3 bases and V 5 bases, and 6 bases lay outside the gene matches. Germline assignment: CDR1 LNHDA and CDR2 SQIVND (reference sequence). CDR3 protein: CASSVGQVYTEAFF. The CDR3 DNA reads TGTGCCAGTAGTGTCGGACAGGTATACACTGAAGCTTTCTTT.

The CDR3 region has the DNA TGCGCCAGCAGCTTAGGCAGGGCCCACACAGATACGCAGTATTTT. This codes for CASSLGRAHTDTQYF. This chain uses TRBV5-1 with TRBJ2-3; a possible D gene is TRBD1 (5 bases). V was pared by 2 bases and J by 2 bases, with 12 bases between. The CDR3 is made up of 15 amino acids. CDR1 SGHRS and CDR2 YFSETQ come from the germline V gene.

This clonotype appeared many times. This chain joins TRBV3-1 and TRBJ2-7; TRBD2 is a possible D gene (6 bases). The CDR3 totals 13 residues. Germline lookup yields CDR1 LGHDT and CDR2 YNNKEL (reference sequence). Trimming took off 5 bases at V and 3 bases at J, with 11 bases between the two ends. The CDR3 nucleotides read TGTGCCAGCAGCGACGCTAGCGACTACGAGCAGTACTTC. Encoded protein: CASSDASDYEQYF.